This entry lists 9 T cell receptor beta chains sequenced from one sample in a study of shared clonotypes between healthy human individuals. The data were produced by immunoSEQ multiplex PCR, yet TCRdb's version contains in-frame clones alone and is incomplete. The repertoire holds approximately 1.4 million clones, with 95% to 99% as singletons. Sequencing used naive CD4+ T cells sorted from blood. Subset given: CD45RA+ positively selected. The receptor set was obtained from a man younger than 40 in good health.

The chain carries TRBV2 and TRBJ2-3, with a possible D match to TRBD2 (7 bases). The CDR3 sequence is 14 residues long. The germline V gene has CDR1 SNHLY and CDR2 FYNNEI. V lost 8 bases and J lost 1, with 13 bases in between. The CDR3 is CASGGGDRTDTQYF. CDR3 nucleotides: TGTGCCAGCGGGGGGGGCGACCGCACAGATACGCAGTATTTT.

The chain links TRBV7-6 to TRBJ2-2, with TRBD2 identical over 8 bases. Looked up from germline, CDR1 is SGHVS and CDR2 is FNYEAQ. V lost 5 bases, J lost 3 bases, and 5 bases stayed unmatched. This CDR3 region has 15 residues. Here the CDR3 DNA reads TGTGCCAGCAGCCCTCGGGAGGGGGACACCGGGGAGCTGTTTTTT. It is translated as CASSPREGDTGELFF.

V usage is TRBV5-4 and J usage is TRBJ2-1; the D call may be TRBD1 or TRBD2 (5 bases each). The ends were cut back, 0 bases at V and 6 bases at J, with 13 bases in the middle. This CDR3 has 15 amino acids. Germline V CDR1 and CDR2: SGHNT, YYREEE (reference sequence). This CDR3 reads CASSLAGAASNEQFF. The CDR3 nucleotides are TGTGCCAGCAGCTTGGCCGGGGCAGCCAGCAATGAGCAGTTCTTC.

This clone is a singleton in its sample. Different DNA sequences within this sample yield the same CDR3. The J gene is TRBJ2-5, the V gene TRBV2, with D perhaps TRBD2 (5 bases). The CDR3 length is 13 residues. Germline loops: CDR1 SNHLY, CDR2 FYNNEI. V was clipped by 6 bases and J by 1 base, with 9 bases between them. The CDR3 reads CASSGGLQETQYF. The CDR3 DNA follows: TGTGCCAGCAGCGGAGGACTCCAAGAGACCCAGTACTTC.

The chain joins TRBV15 to TRBJ2-3, with 11 bases lining up with TRBD1. From germline, CDR1 is LNHNV and CDR2 YYDKDF (reference sequence). The CDR3 has 15 residues. V dropped 3 bases and J dropped 5; count of bases not matched to a gene: 4. CDR3 region: CATSSGQGARDTQYF. CDR3 bases: TGTGCCACCAGCAGCGGACAGGGGGCAAGAGATACGCAGTATTTT. Using reference TRBV15 and TRBJ2-3 for the parts outside the CDR3, the full variable domain is DAMVIQNPRYQVTQFGKPVTLSCSQTLNHNVMYWYQQKSSQAPKLLFHYYDKDFNNEADTPDNFQSRRPNTSFCFLDIRSPGLGDTAMYLCATSSGQGARDTQYFGPGTRLTVL.

The rearrangement links TRBV5-4 to TRBJ2-4; 10 bases align to TRBD1. In germline, CDR1 is SGHNT, CDR2 YYREEE (reference sequence). With V trimmed by 3 bases and J by 0 bases, 12 bases remained unmatched. The CDR3 has 19 residues. DNA for the CDR3: TGTGCCAGCAGCTACCTCCCGGGACAGGGGCCCCTAGCCAAAAACATTCAGTACTTC. As protein: CASSYLPGQGPLAKNIQYF.

A remark on this clone: One end of the junction is discordant with germline, which a read error may explain. The chain couples TRBV25-1 to TRBJ2-7, with 9 bases lining up with TRBD1. This CDR3 has 15 residues. The germline V gene encodes CDR1 MGHDK and CDR2 SYGVNS. The CDR3 region is CTSSNFGTGQYEQYF. CDR3 in DNA: TGTACCAGCAGTAACTTCGGGACAGGGCAATACGAGCAGTACTTC.

This chain connects TRBV5-5 to TRBJ2-7; 11 bases align to TRBD2. J was trimmed by 2 bases and V by 4 bases; bases with no gene match: 11. CDR1 and CDR2 from the germline V gene are SGHKS and YYEKEE (reference sequence). This CDR3 is built from 17 residues. Here the CDR3 DNA reads TGTGCCAGCAGCCCCGGAGGCCTAGCGGGAGGCCCCTACGAGCAGTACTTC. Its translation: CASSPGGLAGGPYEQYF. Variable domain in full (rest from reference TRBV5-5 and TRBJ2-7): DAGVTQSPTHLIKTRGQQVTLRCSPISGHKSVSWYQQVLGQGPQFIFQYYEKEERGRGNFPDRFSARQFPNYSSELNVNALLLGDSALYLCASSPGGLAGGPYEQYFGPGTRLTVT.

Concerning this clone itself: Other DNA sequences of this sample code for an identical CDR3. The V and J genes are TRBV20-1 and TRBJ2-3; no reliable D call. Germline CDR1 is DFQATT and CDR2 is SNEGSKA (reference sequence). Trimming pared 6 bases from V and 4 bases from J, leaving 8 bases between. The length of the CDR3 is 11 residues. CDR3 sequence (DNA): TGCAGTGCCAGCACCGCAGATACGCAGTATTTT. Translating gives CSASTADTQYF.